This TCR beta chain is from a study of T-cell reconstitution after alpha-beta-depleted transplantation in children. As it was prepared, the TCRbeta library received unique molecular identifiers. From the PCR reads, TCRdb called clonotypes with MiXCR, one entry per CDR3 protein. The table includes about 360,000 distinct CDR3 sequences, 10% to 15% detected once. The clonotype comes from a human donor who donated a stem cell graft to a child with Fanconi anemia. This material consisted of PBMCs, taken from the stem cell graft.

CDR3 protein: CASSFTLSDGYTF. Written as DNA, the CDR3 is TGCGCCAGCAGCTTTACTCTCTCGGATGGCTACACCTTC. V is TRBV5-1 and J is TRBJ1-2, with unresolved D. V was cut by 2 bases and J by 6 bases, with 11 bases left in between. CDR1 is SGHRS and CDR2 is YFSETQ in the germline V gene. This CDR3 contains 13 residues. The full variable domain, in which reference TRBV5-1 and TRBJ1-2 provide the parts outside the CDR3, is KAGVTQTPRYLIKTRGQQVTLSCSPISGHRSVSWYQQTPGQGLQFLFEYFSETQRNKGNFPGRFSGRQFSNSRSEMNVSTLELGDSALYLCASSFTLSDGYTFGSGTRLTVV.